The entry below gives a single T cell receptor beta chain sequence along with its context. These data belong to a study of blood T cell repertoires in COVID-19. The method was immunoSEQ multiplex PCR; TCRdb's version includes in-frame clones alone and lacks a portion of them. The repertoire holds 260,000 or so clones, with approximately 83% as singletons. CDR1 DFQATT and CDR2 SNEGSKA come from the germline V gene (reference sequence). The V end was cut by 3 bases, the J end by 3 bases, with 18 bases between. This CDR3 comprises 16 residues. Sequencing was carried out using PBMCs or T cells enriched from blood (not recorded which). The TCR was taken from a woman in her forties who had been exposed to COVID-19. The chain employs TRBV20-1 and TRBJ2-4; possible D gene TRBD2, 6 bases. The CDR3 here is CSASGEDSWVKNIQYF. Written as DNA, the CDR3 is TGCAGTGCTAGTGGGGAGGATAGCTGGGTCAAAAACATTCAGTACTTC.